A single sample is the source of the 13 T cell receptor beta chains below, sequenced in a study of T cell changes during pregnancy in multiple sclerosis. The data were produced by immunoSEQ multiplex PCR, yet TCRdb's version contains in-frame clones alone and is incomplete. This table holds approximately 48,000 clones, 85% to 95% found once. Sample: CD4+ T cells from peripheral blood mononuclear cells, taken in the second trimester of pregnancy. These receptors were collected from a female donor with multiple sclerosis, enrolled in a pregnancy study.

In this sample, this clone turned up a few times. The J gene is TRBJ1-1, the V gene TRBV7-2, with TRBD1 matching 9 bases. The CDR3 sequence is 15 residues long. Trimming took 5 bases from V and 5 from J; bases not matched to a gene: 9. Germline V CDR1 and CDR2: SGHTA, FQGNSA. The CDR3 loop reads CASSGRGTGSTEAFF. CDR3 nucleotides: TGTGCCAGCAGCGGCAGGGGGACAGGGAGTACTGAAGCTTTCTTT.

J is TRBJ2-7 and V is TRBV7-2; TRBD2 matches at 11 bases. The CDR3 extends over 16 amino acids. Trimming at V came to 6 bases and at J to 6 bases, leaving 13 bases not matched to a gene. Germline CDR1 is SGHTA and CDR2 is FQGNSA. The CDR3 region is CASRAGGSGGAGEQYF. The CDR3 DNA reads TGTGCCAGCAGAGCCGGGGGTAGCGGGGGGGCCGGCGAGCAGTACTTC.

The chain carries TRBV7-2 and TRBJ2-7; tentatively, D is TRBD1 (6 bases). This CDR3 region has 13 residues. Germline V gene data show CDR1 as SGHTA and CDR2 as FQGNSA. Trimming took 5 bases from V and 5 from J, leaving 13 bases between them. The CDR3 bases are TGTGCCAGCAGCGGACAGCAGGGCCACGAGCAGTACTTC. Residues: CASSGQQGHEQYF.

V and J are TRBV5-6 and TRBJ1-5, with 10 bases aligning to TRBD1. Trimming removed 4 bases from V and 0 bases from J; junction bases left unmatched: 1. The germline CDR1 and CDR2 sequences are SGHDT and YYEEEE. The CDR3 is 15 amino acids. Written as DNA, the CDR3 is TGTGCCAGCAGCCGGGACAGGGGTAGCAATCAGCCCCAGCATTTT. It translates to CASSRDRGSNQPQHF.

As for this clone: This sample includes further DNA sequences coding for the same CDR3. The genes are TRBV9 and TRBJ1-4; 10 bases match TRBD1. CDR1 and CDR2 (germline): SGDLS, YYNGEE. The CDR3 runs 16 residues. Losses at the gene ends were 0 bases for V and 10 bases for J; bases not matched to a gene: 9. CDR3 sequence: CASSVAPGQGRGKLFF. The CDR3, as DNA: TGTGCCAGCAGCGTAGCCCCGGGACAGGGGAGAGGAAAACTGTTTTTT.

The CDR3 region has the DNA TGTGCCTGGGGACTTCTAGGGGAGACCCAGTACTTC. Residues: CAWGLLGETQYF. The gene calls are TRBV30 and TRBJ2-5, with D perhaps TRBD2 (5 bases). V was clipped by 5 bases and J by 5 bases, with 12 bases between them. In germline, CDR1 is GTSNPN, CDR2 SVGIG (reference sequence). The CDR3 loop spans 12 amino acids.

V and J are TRBV4-3 and TRBJ2-3; unclear D gene. CDR1 is LGHNA and CDR2 is YSLEER in the germline V gene. This CDR3 comprises 18 residues. Trimming left V 0 bases short and J 1 base short, with 17 bases between. This chain's CDR3 is CASSQDWANSGRTDTQYF. CDR3 nucleotide sequence: TGCGCCAGCAGCCAAGATTGGGCGAATTCAGGCCGCACAGATACGCAGTATTTT.

The V call is TRBV7-9, the J call TRBJ2-3; weak D call: TRBD2 (5 bases). The germline gives CDR1 SEHNR, CDR2 FQNEAQ (reference sequence). CDR3 size: 16 residues. V lost 6 bases to trimming and J lost 1 base, with 17 bases between them. This CDR3 is CASSPARGVRTDTQYF. The CDR3 DNA follows: TGTGCCAGCAGTCCCGCCCGGGGAGTACGCACAGATACGCAGTATTTT. The full variable domain, with the rest looked up from reference TRBV7-9 and TRBJ2-3, is DTGVSQNPRHKITKRGQNVTFRCDPISEHNRLYWYRQTLGQGPEFLTYFQNEAQLEKSRLLSDRFSAERPKGSFSTLEIQRTEQGDSAMYLCASSPARGVRTDTQYFGPGTRLTVL.

This chain uses TRBV5-1 with TRBJ1-3; D not certain. Trimming stripped 0 bases from V and 0 bases from J, with 19 bases between. Germline V gene sequence: CDR1 SGHRS, CDR2 YFSETQ. This CDR3 contains 19 residues. The CDR3 region has the DNA TGCGCCAGCAGCTTGGCATCTGGCTCCCTGGGCAGCTCTGGAAACACCATATATTTT. Its translation is CASSLASGSLGSSGNTIYF.

The J gene is TRBJ2-1, the V gene TRBV7-3; the D gene is possibly TRBD2 (6 bases). The CDR3 length is 15 residues. Trimming left V 4 bases short and J 6 bases short, with 16 bases between. Per the germline V gene, CDR1 is SGHTA and CDR2 is FQGTGA. The CDR3 nucleotides read TGTGCCAGCAGCTCCACGTTTGGCGGGACCAATGAGCAGTTCTTC. Translated: CASSSTFGGTNEQFF.

The chain recombines TRBV7-3 with TRBJ2-5, with D tentatively TRBD2 (6 bases). This CDR3 has 13 residues. The V and J ends lost 5 bases and 9 bases respectively, with 16 bases between them. The germline gives CDR1 SGHTA, CDR2 FQGTGA. The CDR3 nucleotides read TGTGCCAGCAGCCCGGGAGTAAGACATCCCCAGTACTTC. Its protein product is CASSPGVRHPQYF.

The chain carries TRBV19 and TRBJ2-4, with D perhaps TRBD2 (5 bases). Trimming cost V 3 bases and J 0 bases, with 15 bases left between them. The CDR3 covers 17 residues. Germline CDR1 and CDR2: LNHDA and SQIVND (reference sequence). The CDR3 reads CASSIQLRLLAKNIQYF. The CDR3 DNA sequence: TGTGCCAGTAGTATCCAGCTAAGACTACTAGCCAAAAACATTCAGTACTTC.

This chain joins TRBV9 and TRBJ2-5; 10 nucleotides line up with TRBD2. Germline V gives CDR1 SGDLS, CDR2 YYNGEE. The CDR3 length is 18 residues. V shed 3 bases and J 1 base; nucleotides not matched to a gene: 12. The CDR3 nucleotides read TGTGCCAGCAGCGCAGCCCTGAAACTAGCGGGGCGCCAAGAGACCCAGTACTTC. This sequence encodes CASSAALKLAGRQETQYF.